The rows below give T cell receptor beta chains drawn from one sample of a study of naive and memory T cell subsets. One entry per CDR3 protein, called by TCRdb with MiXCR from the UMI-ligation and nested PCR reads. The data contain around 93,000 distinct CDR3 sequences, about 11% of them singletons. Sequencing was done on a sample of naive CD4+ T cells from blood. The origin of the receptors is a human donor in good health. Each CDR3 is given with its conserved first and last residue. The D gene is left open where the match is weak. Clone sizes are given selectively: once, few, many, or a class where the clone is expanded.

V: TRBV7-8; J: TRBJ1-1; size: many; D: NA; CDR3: CASSLLQMGTFLNTEAFF; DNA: TGTGCCAGCAGCTTACTCCAAATGGGGACGTTTTTGAACACTGAAGCTTTCTTT
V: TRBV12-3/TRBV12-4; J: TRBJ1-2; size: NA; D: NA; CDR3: CASSHPRGAFYGYTF; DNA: TGTGCCAGCAGCCATCCGCGGGGGGCTTTCTATGGCTACACCTTC
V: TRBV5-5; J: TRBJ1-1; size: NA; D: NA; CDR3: CASSLVVSRGTEAFF; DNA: TGTGCCAGCAGCTTGGTCGTCTCCCGGGGCACTGAAGCTTTCTTT
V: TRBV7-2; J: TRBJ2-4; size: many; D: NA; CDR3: CASSLALTLAKNIQYF; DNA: TGTGCCAGCAGCTTAGCATTGACTTTGGCCAAAAACATTCAGTACTTC
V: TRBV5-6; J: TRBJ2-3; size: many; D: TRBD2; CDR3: CASSPSSGRAMDTQYF; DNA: TGTGCCAGCAGCCCTAGTAGCGGGAGGGCCATGGATACGCAGTATTTT
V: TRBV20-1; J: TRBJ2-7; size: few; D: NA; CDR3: CSASKRFAYEQYF; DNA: TGCAGTGCTAGTAAGAGGTTTGCCTACGAGCAGTACTTC
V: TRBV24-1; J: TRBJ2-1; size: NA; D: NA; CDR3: CATSGSLGTDNEQFF; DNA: TGTGCCACCAGTGGTTCTTTGGGAACCGACAATGAGCAGTTCTTC
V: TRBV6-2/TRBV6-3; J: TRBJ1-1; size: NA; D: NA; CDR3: CASSDSRFGEAFF; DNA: TGTGCCAGCTCGGATTCAAGGTTTGGTGAAGCTTTCTTT
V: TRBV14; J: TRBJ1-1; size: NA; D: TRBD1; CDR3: CASRPGTAVHTEAFF; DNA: TGTGCCAGCAGGCCCGGGACAGCAGTCCACACTGAAGCTTTCTTT
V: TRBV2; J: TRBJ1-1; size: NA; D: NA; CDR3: CASSGQMILDTEAFF; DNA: TGTGCCAGCAGTGGACAGATGATTCTGGACACTGAAGCTTTCTTT
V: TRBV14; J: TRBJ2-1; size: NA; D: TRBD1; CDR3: CASSRQDRRYNEQFF; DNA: TGTGCCAGCAGCCGACAGGACAGGAGATACAATGAGCAGTTCTTC
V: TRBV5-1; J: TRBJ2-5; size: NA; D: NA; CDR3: CASSFRGDSRPVQETQYF; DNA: TGCGCCAGCAGCTTCAGAGGGGACTCAAGACCGGTACAAGAGACCCAGTACTTC
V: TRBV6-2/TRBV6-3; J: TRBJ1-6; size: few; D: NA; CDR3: CASRLAALYNSPLHF; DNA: TGTGCCAGCAGACTGGCCGCACTTTATAATTCACCCCTCCACTTT
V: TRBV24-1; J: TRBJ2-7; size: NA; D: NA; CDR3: CATTPVQGPSYEQYF; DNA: TGTGCCACCACTCCCGTCCAGGGGCCCTCCTACGAGCAGTACTTC
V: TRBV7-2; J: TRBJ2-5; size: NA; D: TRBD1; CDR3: CASSSYRDRVSGPQYF; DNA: TGTGCCAGCAGCTCCTACCGGGACAGGGTGTCTGGGCCCCAGTACTTC
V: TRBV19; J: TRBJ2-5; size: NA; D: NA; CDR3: CASSIGTRLQETQYF; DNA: TGTGCCAGTAGTATAGGTACAAGACTCCAAGAGACCCAGTACTTC
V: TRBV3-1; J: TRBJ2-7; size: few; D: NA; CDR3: CASSLLVKTYEQYF; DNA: TGTGCCAGCAGCCTGCTAGTGAAGACCTACGAGCAGTACTTC
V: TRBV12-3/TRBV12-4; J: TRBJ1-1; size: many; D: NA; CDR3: CASTKGNGRVNTEAFF; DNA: TGTGCCAGCACCAAGGGGAATGGGAGGGTGAACACTGAAGCTTTCTTT
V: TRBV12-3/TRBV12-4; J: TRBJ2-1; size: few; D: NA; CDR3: CASSPGLNYNEQFF; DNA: TGTGCCAGCAGCCCGGGACTTAACTACAATGAGCAGTTCTTC
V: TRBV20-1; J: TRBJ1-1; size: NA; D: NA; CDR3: CSANLGRRNTEAFF; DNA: TGCAGTGCTAATCTAGGCCGAAGGAACACTGAAGCTTTCTTT
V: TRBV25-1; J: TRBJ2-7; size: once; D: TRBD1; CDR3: CASKGAVEQYF; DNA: TGTGCCAGCAAGGGGGCGGTCGAGCAGTACTTC
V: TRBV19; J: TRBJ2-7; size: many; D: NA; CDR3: CASSTRGQDSGPYEQYF; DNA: TGTGCCAGTAGTACCCGAGGCCAGGACAGTGGACCTTACGAGCAGTACTTC
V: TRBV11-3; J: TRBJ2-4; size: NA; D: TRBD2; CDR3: CASSSSGSGMKNIQYF; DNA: TGTGCCAGCAGCTCAAGTGGTAGCGGGATGAAAAACATTCAGTACTTC
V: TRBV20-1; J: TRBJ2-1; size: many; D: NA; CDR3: CSVRLPGSNEQFF; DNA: TGCAGTGTAAGACTTCCGGGTTCCAATGAGCAGTTCTTC
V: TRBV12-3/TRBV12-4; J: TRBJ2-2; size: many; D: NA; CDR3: CASRRDSYTGELFF; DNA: TGTGCCAGCAGACGGGACTCTTACACCGGGGAGCTGTTTTTT
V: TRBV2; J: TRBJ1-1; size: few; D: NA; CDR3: CASSDFRTQTGSEAFF; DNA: TGTGCCAGCAGTGACTTTAGGACGCAAACGGGATCTGAAGCTTTCTTT
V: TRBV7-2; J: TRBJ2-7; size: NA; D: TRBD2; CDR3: CASSSSPGGTYEQYF; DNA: TGTGCCAGCAGCTCCTCCCCGGGGGGGACATACGAGCAGTACTTC
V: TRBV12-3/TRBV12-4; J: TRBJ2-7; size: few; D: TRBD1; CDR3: CASSPAPGTGYHEQYF; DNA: TGTGCCAGCAGTCCCGCTCCCGGGACAGGGTACCACGAGCAGTACTTC
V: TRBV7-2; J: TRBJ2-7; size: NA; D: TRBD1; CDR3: CASSSRTGSVYEQYF; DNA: TGTGCCAGCAGTTCCAGGACAGGGTCTGTCTACGAGCAGTACTTC
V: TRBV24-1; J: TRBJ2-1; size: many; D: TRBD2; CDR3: CATSDSGGPINEQFF; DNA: TGTGCCACCAGTGATTCGGGAGGCCCTATCAATGAGCAGTTCTTC
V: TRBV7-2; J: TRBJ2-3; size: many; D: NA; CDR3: CASSLTKTDTQYF; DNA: TGTGCCAGCAGCTTAACAAAGACAGATACGCAGTATTTT
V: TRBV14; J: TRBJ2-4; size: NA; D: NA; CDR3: CASSQNAWRLIAKNIQYF; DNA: TGTGCCAGCAGCCAAAACGCTTGGCGGTTAATAGCCAAAAACATTCAGTACTTC
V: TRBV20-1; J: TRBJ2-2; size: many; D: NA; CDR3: CSAPRQMTGELFF; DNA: TGCAGTGCACCGCGACAGATGACCGGGGAGCTGTTTTTT
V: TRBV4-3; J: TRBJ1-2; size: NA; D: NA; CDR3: CASSQDNLRRGLRGYGYTF; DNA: TGCGCCAGCAGCCAAGACAATCTCCGAAGGGGTTTAAGGGGCTATGGCTACACCTTC
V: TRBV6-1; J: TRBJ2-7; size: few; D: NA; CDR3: CASRRGVYEQYF; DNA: TGTGCCAGCAGGAGGGGTGTCTACGAGCAGTACTTC
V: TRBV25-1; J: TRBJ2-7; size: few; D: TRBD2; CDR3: CASSDGSGEAYEQYF; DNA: TGTGCCAGCAGTGACGGTAGCGGGGAGGCCTACGAGCAGTACTTC
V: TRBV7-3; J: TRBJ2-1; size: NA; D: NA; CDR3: CASSLRRDNEQFF; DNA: TGTGCCAGCAGCTTACGGCGAGACAATGAGCAGTTCTTC
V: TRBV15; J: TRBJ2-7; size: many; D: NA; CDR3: CATSRESWGRREQYF; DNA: TGTGCCACCAGCCGCGAATCCTGGGGGCGGAGAGAGCAGTACTTC
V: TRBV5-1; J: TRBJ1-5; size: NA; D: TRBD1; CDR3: CASSLSTGDQPQHF; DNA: TGCGCCAGCAGCTTGAGTACAGGGGATCAGCCCCAGCATTTT
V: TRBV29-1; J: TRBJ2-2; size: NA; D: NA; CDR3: CRKQGTGELFF; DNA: TGCAGGAAACAGGGCACCGGGGAGCTGTTTTTT
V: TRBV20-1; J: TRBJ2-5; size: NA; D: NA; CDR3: CSARPPSRQGETQYF; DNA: TGCAGTGCTAGACCCCCGTCCCGACAAGGGGAGACCCAGTACTTC
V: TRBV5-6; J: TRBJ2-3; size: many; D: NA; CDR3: CASSPGQTQKLF; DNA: TGTGCCAGCAGCCCGGGACAAACACAGAAGCTGTTT
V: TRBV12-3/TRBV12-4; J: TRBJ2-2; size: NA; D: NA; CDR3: CASSFERGAFSNTGELFF; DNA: TGTGCCAGCAGTTTTGAGAGGGGTGCGTTTTCGAACACCGGGGAGCTGTTTTTT
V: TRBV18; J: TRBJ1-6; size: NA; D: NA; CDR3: CASSPVPFSLGSPLHF; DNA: TGTGCCAGCTCACCAGTGCCGTTTAGTTTGGGATCACCCCTCCACTTT
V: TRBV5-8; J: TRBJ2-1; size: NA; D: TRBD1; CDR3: CASSAGTGGNEQFF; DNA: TGTGCCAGCAGCGCAGGGACAGGGGGCAATGAGCAGTTCTTC
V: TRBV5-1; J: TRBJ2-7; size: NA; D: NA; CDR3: CASSLGHYEQYF; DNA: TGCGCCAGCAGCTTGGGACACTACGAGCAGTACTTC
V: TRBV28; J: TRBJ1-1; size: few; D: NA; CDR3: CASTRWGKGDTEAFF; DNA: TGTGCCAGCACCCGTTGGGGGAAGGGGGACACTGAAGCTTTCTTT
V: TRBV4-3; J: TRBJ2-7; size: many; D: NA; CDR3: CASSQEGRYSYEQYF; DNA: TGCGCCAGCAGCCAAGAGGGAAGGTACTCCTACGAGCAGTACTTC
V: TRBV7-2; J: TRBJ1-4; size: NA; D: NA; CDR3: CASSFGDVLTEKLFF; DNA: TGTGCCAGCAGTTTCGGGGACGTCCTTACCGAAAAACTGTTTTTT